These T cell receptor beta chains were read from a single sample in a study of cytomegalovirus exposure and HLA in healthy donors. Generated by immunoSEQ multiplex PCR, the TCRdb table keeps only in-frame clones and is missing some. The sample has 90,000 or so clones, about four fifths seen once; the top ten hold approximately 3.6%. Sample: PBMCs. These receptors were obtained from a middle-aged man in good health and CMV-seronegative. CDR3s leave out the opening cysteine and the closing phenylalanine or tryptophan. The order of the fields is V gene, clone size, CDR3 protein. Size is stated for part of the rows, as once, few or many counts, or as a class when the clone is expanded.

TRBV20-1 | . | SVTRQVEAF
TRBV30 | . | AWRVNRAQY
TRBV2 | few | ASSEGGSEQY
TRBV7-3 | . | ASSLLVTDTQY
TRBV7-9 | once | ASSLSTGYEQY
TRBV30 | . | AWSPPPGLSSYNEQF
TRBV6-5 | . | ASSLFGQKQY
TRBV5-1 | . | ASTVGDSTDTQY
TRBV5-1 | . | ASRLAGADEQY
TRBV10-3 | . | AISASIQGPGADTQY
TRBV5-4 | . | ASSLGLAGGANEQF
TRBV7-3 | . | ASSLGGGTGIYTEAF
TRBV28 | . | ASSPSGRPGDTQY
TRBV11-2 | . | ASSATSGTSTDTQY
TRBV5-1 | . | ASSLDLVDTQY
TRBV14 | . | ASSQVIGRATYEQY
TRBV10-3 | . | AISGGDFRTEAF
TRBV4-1 | . | ASSQIAGGWAELF
TRBV5-1 | . | ASSLRGYGSYEQY
TRBV5-1 | few | ASSLTGYEQY
TRBV6-1 | . | ASRTSGSGTDTQY
TRBV4-1 | . | ASSQRLTSTDTQY
TRBV4-1 | . | ASSQTDRVSYEQY